These 17 T cell receptor beta chains were all obtained from the same sample, sequenced in a study of T-cell reconstitution after alpha-beta-depleted transplantation in children. A TCRbeta library incorporating unique molecular identifiers was prepared. TCRdb fed the PCR reads into MiXCR, producing one record per CDR3 protein. The sample holds some 350,000 distinct CDR3 sequences, 10% to 13% seen once. Sequenced material: PBMCs from the stem cell graft donor, taken from the stem cell graft. The receptor source for this set is a human donor who donated a stem cell graft to a child with acute lymphoblastic leukemia.

This clonotype was counted ten times or more. CDR3 DNA sequence: TGCGCCAGCAGAGAGGGATCCATGAGAGGGGCCAACGTCCTGACTTTC. Encoded protein: CASREGSMRGANVLTF. The chain combines TRBV5-1 with TRBJ2-6, with D possibly TRBD2 on 5 matching bases. The CDR3 length is 16 residues. Germline V lookup: CDR1 SGHRS, CDR2 YFSETQ. Trimming stripped 5 bases from V and 4 bases from J, with 16 bases between.

In its sample, this clonotype was seen many times. The chain has TRBV5-1 and TRBJ1-1; TRBD1 agrees at 9 bases. Germline CDR1 and CDR2: SGHRS and YFSETQ. The CDR3 has 16 residues. The ends lost 3 bases at V and 2 bases at J; junction bases unmatched: 8. CDR3 coding DNA: TGCGCCAGCAGCTCCTACCCGGGACAGGGAAACACTGAAGCTTTCTTT. Its protein product is CASSSYPGQGNTEAFF.

CDR3 residues: CASSGTGASRQTQYF. CDR3 nucleotide sequence: TGTGCCAGCAGCGGGACAGGGGCAAGTAGACAGACCCAGTACTTC. The chain uses TRBV7-9 and TRBJ2-5; 10 bases match TRBD1. There are 15 residues in the CDR3. V trimming: 5 bases; J trimming: 6 bases; junction bases outside the gene matches: 9. Germline values: CDR1 SEHNR, CDR2 FQNEAQ (reference sequence).

Many counts were recorded for this clonotype. The gene calls are TRBV2 and TRBJ2-7; D gene ambiguous. Germline lookup yields CDR1 SNHLY and CDR2 FYNNEI. This CDR3 is built from 15 residues. Trimming left V 3 bases short and J 2 bases short, with 14 bases between. The CDR3 bases are TGTGCCAGCAGTGACTTTTCAGTGGTACCCTACGAGCAGTACTTC. This sequence encodes CASSDFSVVPYEQYF.

Only a few counts were recorded for this clonotype. The rearrangement uses TRBV6-1 and TRBJ1-5; no definite D call. This CDR3 contains 14 residues. V was cut by 2 bases and J by 5 bases, with 10 bases left in between. CDR1 is MNHNS, CDR2 SASEGT, per germline. CDR3: CASSELGPYQPQHF. The CDR3 bases are TGTGCCAGCAGTGAACTAGGCCCATATCAGCCCCAGCATTTT.

This chain connects TRBV5-1 to TRBJ1-5, with D perhaps matching TRBD1 (5 bases). The CDR3 is 16 residues long. V was clipped by 4 bases and J by 5 bases, with 19 bases between them. Looked up from germline, CDR1 is SGHRS and CDR2 is YFSETQ. The CDR3 sequence is CASSLNGTFSDQPQHF. As DNA, the CDR3 is TGCGCCAGCAGCCTCAATGGGACCTTCTCCGATCAGCCCCAGCATTTT.

In its sample, this clonotype was seen a few times. The chain couples TRBV30 to TRBJ2-3; 8 bases match TRBD2. The J segment lost 6 bases and the V segment lost 5 bases, leaving 7 bases of the junction unmatched. The CDR3 spans 13 residues. From germline, CDR1 is GTSNPN and CDR2 SVGIG (reference sequence). The CDR3 nucleotides read TGTGCCTGGGACGGGAGGGCCCTTGATACGCAGTATTTT. This sequence encodes CAWDGRALDTQYF.

The gene calls are TRBV20-1 and TRBJ2-2; D unclear. Germline V CDR1 and CDR2: DFQATT, SNEGSKA (reference sequence). Deletions cut 4 bases from V and 0 bases from J, with 6 bases between. The CDR3 is 13 residues long. The CDR3 sequence: CSATPPNTGELFF. The CDR3 DNA reads TGCAGTGCTACCCCCCCGAACACCGGGGAGCTGTTTTTT.

The chain combines TRBV6-5 with TRBJ2-7; the D gene is possibly TRBD1 (5 bases). CDR3 length equals 11 residues. Deletions cut 7 bases from V and 6 bases from J, with 10 bases between. CDR1 is MNHEY, CDR2 SVGAGI, per germline. CDR3 in amino acids: CASNQGGEQYF. Written as DNA, the CDR3 is TGTGCCAGCAATCAGGGTGGCGAGCAGTACTTC.

J is TRBJ2-7 and V is TRBV9, with TRBD1 identical over 8 bases. This CDR3 is 15 amino acids long. The V gene's germline CDR1 is SGDLS and CDR2 YYNGEE. V shed 3 bases and J 2 bases; nucleotides not matched to a gene: 7. CDR3 sequence (DNA): TGTGCCAGCAGCGGTGACAGGGGAGCAACCTACGAGCAGTACTTC. Its protein is CASSGDRGATYEQYF.

The chain links TRBV7-6 to TRBJ2-6; 12 positions agree with TRBD1. The V and J ends lost 1 base and 4 bases, in that order; junction bases with no gene match: 11. The V gene's germline CDR1 is SGHVS and CDR2 FNYEAQ. The CDR3 length is 20 residues. The CDR3 coding sequence is TGTGCCAGCAGCTTAGATAGGTGGGGACAGGGGGCGTTCGGGGCCAACGTCCTGACTTTC. Amino acids: CASSLDRWGQGAFGANVLTF.

As regards this clonotype: A much larger clone sits a single nucleotide away, making a read error possible. The CDR3 loop reads CTSTIARSPPYEQYF. The CDR3 DNA reads as TGTACCAGCACCATAGCCCGGTCTCCTCCCTACGAGCAGTACTTC. This chain links TRBV2 with TRBJ2-7, with D hard to call. CDR1 is SNHLY, CDR2 FYNNEI, per germline. The CDR3 length is 15 residues.

The chain combines TRBV3-1 with TRBJ2-5, with TRBD2 identical over 8 bases. Germline V gene lookup returns CDR1 LGHDT and CDR2 YNNKEL (reference sequence). Germline trimming cut 4 bases from V and 4 bases from J; bases unmatched to any gene: 11. The CDR3 is made up of 16 amino acids. CDR3 in DNA: TGTGCCAGCAGCCCCCGATCCCCCGCGGGAGGAGAGACCCAGTACTTC. This codes for CASSPRSPAGGETQYF.

This sequence joins TRBV6-2 or TRBV6-3 and TRBJ2-7; 7 positions agree with TRBD2. The trim removed 5 bases at V and 4 bases at J, leaving 5 bases unmatched. The CDR3 has 13 residues. Germline assignment: CDR1 MNHEY and CDR2 SVGEGT. The CDR3 region is CASSRLAEYEQYF. CDR3 nucleotide sequence: TGTGCCAGCAGTCGACTAGCAGAGTACGAGCAGTACTTC.

This clonotype has at least ten counts. The chain couples TRBV6-2 or TRBV6-3 to TRBJ2-6, with a tentative D call TRBD1 (6 bases). Germline V CDR1 and CDR2: MNHEY, SVGEGT. V was pared by 7 bases and J by 0 bases, with 10 bases between. The CDR3 spans 15 residues. CDR3 DNA sequence: TGTGCCAGCACCGGACAGCTCTCTGGGGCCAACGTCCTGACTTTC. The encoded protein is CASTGQLSGANVLTF.

The chain employs TRBV12-3 or TRBV12-4 and TRBJ2-3; D call uncertain. V gave up 0 bases and J gave up 3 bases, with 13 bases separating them. This CDR3 comprises 16 residues. The CDR3 is CASSLAPVLRTDTQYF. Here the CDR3 DNA reads TGTGCCAGCAGTTTAGCGCCGGTTCTACGGACAGATACGCAGTATTTT.

This clonotype was detected a few times. J is TRBJ1-4 and V is TRBV7-2; no clear D gene. V was pared by 1 base and J by 5 bases, with 8 bases between. The CDR3 has 14 amino acids. Germline CDR1 reads SGHTA; CDR2 reads FQGNSA. In DNA, the CDR3 is TGTGCCAGCAGCTTAGGACCGGGGAATGAAAAACTGTTTTTT. It is translated as CASSLGPGNEKLFF.